This record looks at one T cell receptor (beta chain) sequence and its context. The data were taken from a study of technical replicates of blood from a few donors. Sequencing was performed with immunoSEQ multiplex PCR; in TCRdb, only in-frame clones are kept and a portion is missing. The sample has around 68,000 clones, 95% to 98% seen once. CDR3 length equals 14 residues. The germline V gene encodes CDR1 SGHAT and CDR2 FQNNGV. The ends were cut back, 3 bases at V and 7 bases at J, with 15 bases in the middle. Specimen: T cells isolated from PBMCs. The chain is built from TRBV11-2 and TRBJ1-1; D is ambiguous. The TCR was taken from a human donor in good health. For the CDR3, the DNA is TGTGCCAGCAGCTTGGAGCGGGCAACCCTTGAAGCTTTCTTT. This gives the protein CASSLERATLEAFF.